This T cell receptor beta chain was observed in a study of cytomegalovirus exposure and HLA in healthy donors. Overall study results and limits: It is likely that the observed cluster of highly shared sequence variants was a sequencing artifact. Per a later analysis, under 20,000 TCR beta sequences showed association with HLA alleles at 0.05 false discovery rate. As immune exposure information, only CMV serostatus was available. Within an earlier analysis, most TCR beta V segments proved productive either about 87% or about 30% of the time.

On this clone: Its antigen is not known.

Deletions cut 2 bases from V and 4 bases from J, with 11 bases between. The CDR3 consists of 14 residues. Germline CDR1 and CDR2: MNHEY and SMNVEV (reference sequence). PCR amplification relied on 60 Vbeta primers (plus 13 Jbeta primers). Here immunoSEQ multiplex PCR was the method, and the copy in TCRdb shows in-frame clones only, minus some. The table records just under 80,000 clones, over 65% of them present only once. Sequenced input: PBMCs. The chain joins TRBV27 to TRBJ1-1; a weak D match, TRBD1 (6 bases). The clonotype was recovered from a man in his forties in good health and CMV-seronegative. The CDR3 region has the DNA TGTGCCAGCAGTTTAGGCGGGGGGCTCACTGAAGCTTTCTTT. This sequence encodes CASSLGGGLTEAFF.